There are a few counts of the clone carrying this T cell receptor (beta chain). The data are from a study of response to subunit inactivated influenza vaccine. Germline loops: CDR1 LGHNA, CDR2 YSLEER. This CDR3 contains 17 residues. The ends were cut back, 1 base at V and 4 bases at J, with 14 bases in the middle. TCRdb reprocessed the RT-PCR reads with MiXCR, giving one entry per CDR3 protein. The data contain approximately 200,000 distinct CDR3 sequences, under 15% of them singletons. The sequencing used CD8+ T cells sorted from PBMCs, collected more than 4 days after vaccination. The V gene is TRBV4-3, the J gene TRBJ1-6; the D is unclear. The receptor comes from a man aged 50 or older who received an inactivated influenza vaccine. The CDR3 nucleotides read TGCGCCAGCAGCCAAGCCCGAGGACCGACGTATAATTCACCCCTCCACTTT. Its translation is CASSQARGPTYNSPLHF.